The sequence of this T cell receptor (beta chain) was determined in a study of PD-1 blockade in classical Hodgkin lymphoma. All trial patients relapsed after autologous stem cell transplantation. Profiled with immunoSEQ multiplex PCR; TCRdb holds only in-frame clones, not every one. The table includes 40,000 or so clones, around 80% detected once. This sequence was found in a human donor with classical Hodgkin lymphoma. This specimen was peripheral blood mononuclear cells (PBMCs), taken at baseline.

The CDR3 spells CASSLGPMDGYTF. CDR3 bases: TGCGCCAGCAGCCTTGGGCCTATGGATGGCTACACCTTC. The chain employs TRBV5-1 and TRBJ1-2, with D uncertain. V was shortened by 4 bases and J by 6 bases, with 13 bases between the two germline ends. Germline CDR1 SGHRS, CDR2 YFSETQ. This CDR3 is 13 amino acids long.